Listed below are T cell receptor beta chains from one sample, sequenced in a study of technical replicates of blood from a handful of donors. Generated by immunoSEQ multiplex PCR, the TCRdb table keeps only in-frame clones and is missing some. Here the sample spans 60,000 or so clones, around nine tenths being singletons. Input material: PBMCs. The receptors were sampled from a human donor in good health. Some clones in this sample may be carry-over from other donors' samples. The CDR3 runs from the conserved cysteine through the conserved F or W. D genes are given only for firm matches. Only part of the rows carry a size: once, few, many, or a class if the clone is expanded.

clone size	D gene	J gene	V gene	CDR3 DNA	CDR3 protein
NA	NA	TRBJ1-5	TRBV7-9	TGTGCCAGCAGCTTAGACAGGGTTCAGCCCCAGCATTTT	CASSLDRVQPQHF
NA	NA	TRBJ2-2	TRBV4-1	TGCGCCAGCAGCCAGCCCCAGGGGTTGGCGCGGGAGCTGTTTTTT	CASSQPQGLARELFF
NA	TRBD2	TRBJ2-7	TRBV5-1	TGCGCCAGCTCACCGACATCTTGGTTTCAGACTAGCGGGCGACTGTACGAGCAGTACTTC	CASSPTSWFQTSGRLYEQYF
NA	NA	TRBJ1-1	TRBV9	TGTGCCAGCAGCCGGACAGAGACGAACACTGAAGCTTTCTTT	CASSRTETNTEAFF
NA	TRBD1	TRBJ1-4	TRBV10-3	TGTGCCACTGCGGGACAGGGAAGTGAAAAACTGTTTTTT	CATAGQGSEKLFF
once	TRBD2	TRBJ2-5	TRBV7-2	TGTGCCAGCAGCTTTCCGCTAGCGGGGCAAGAGACCCAGTACTTC	CASSFPLAGQETQYF
NA	NA	TRBJ2-7	TRBV23-1	TGCGCCAGCAGCCGACAGACCCCCTACGAGCAGTACTTC	CASSRQTPYEQYF
NA	NA	TRBJ2-3	TRBV7-8	TGTGCCAGCAGCTTAGGCGGCCGCACAGATACGCAGTATTTT	CASSLGGRTDTQYF
NA	NA	TRBJ1-4	TRBV15	TGTGCCACCAGCAGCCCGGGGACAAGGAATGAAAAACTGTTTTTT	CATSSPGTRNEKLFF
NA	TRBD1	TRBJ1-3	TRBV7-8	TGTGCCAGCAGCTTGGGACAGGACATTTCATGGGGCACCATATATTTT	CASSLGQDISWGTIYF
NA	TRBD2	TRBJ2-7	TRBV7-2	TGTGCCAGCAGCTTCCCACTAGCGGTCAAGGGGTACGAGCAGTACTTC	CASSFPLAVKGYEQYF
NA	NA	TRBJ1-4	TRBV5-5	TGTGCCAGCAGCTCCGGGGCTAATGAAAAACTGTTTTTT	CASSSGANEKLFF
few	TRBD2	TRBJ2-3	TRBV4-2	TGTGCCAGCAGCCGGGCCGGGACTAGTGGTGTCACAGATACGCAGTATTTT	CASSRAGTSGVTDTQYF
few	TRBD1	TRBJ1-2	TRBV5-6	TGTGCCAGCAGCTTAACCGGGACAGGGCATCACACCTTC	CASSLTGTGHHTF
NA	NA	TRBJ2-1	TRBV7-9	TGTGCCAGCAGCTTTATGAGGGCCCCCTACAATGAGCAGTTCTTC	CASSFMRAPYNEQFF
once	TRBD2	TRBJ2-2	TRBV7-9	TGTGCCAGCAGCTTACTAGCGGGAGGTCGAACCGGGGAGCTGTTTTTT	CASSLLAGGRTGELFF
NA	NA	TRBJ1-2	TRBV7-8	TGTGCCAGCAGCTTAGCGGCAGCGTCGGGCTATGGCTACACCTTC	CASSLAAASGYGYTF
NA	TRBD1	TRBJ1-4	TRBV30	TGTGCCTGGAGACAGGGGGCTGATGAAAAACTGTTTTTT	CAWRQGADEKLFF
NA	TRBD2	TRBJ2-1	TRBV5-3	TGTGCCAGAAGCCATGGACTAGCGGAGGGATGGAATGAGCAGTTCTTC	CARSHGLAEGWNEQFF
NA	NA	TRBJ1-5	TRBV4-2	TGTGCCAGCAGCCAAGATATCGGGGGTTGGGGCAATCAGCCCCAGCATTTT	CASSQDIGGWGNQPQHF
NA	NA	TRBJ1-2	TRBV5-4	TGTGCCAGCAGCACCCAAGGAGGGGCACCTGGAAACACCTTC	CASSTQGGAPGNTF
NA	NA	TRBJ2-7	TRBV5-6	TGTGCCAGCAGCTTGGTCGACGAGCAGTACTTC	CASSLVDEQYF
NA	NA	TRBJ1-1	TRBV4-2	TGTGCCAGCAGCCAAGATTTTACGGGGAACACTGAAGCTTTCTTT	CASSQDFTGNTEAFF
NA	TRBD2	TRBJ2-7	TRBV4-1	TGCGCCAGCAGCCATTACCAGCGGGGCTACGAGCAGTACTTC	CASSHYQRGYEQYF
NA	NA	TRBJ2-7	TRBV27	TGTGCCAGCAGTTTAGCGGGGAGCTCCTACGAGCAGTACTTC	CASSLAGSSYEQYF
NA	NA	TRBJ1-1	TRBV29-1	TGCAGCGTTGAAGTGAGCAGGGGTGGAACTGAAGCTTTCTTT	CSVEVSRGGTEAFF
NA	NA	TRBJ2-7	TRBV11-2	TGTGCCAGCAGCTTTGGGGCAGGGAAAGCCTACGAGCAGTACTTC	CASSFGAGKAYEQYF
NA	TRBD1	TRBJ2-5	TRBV5-4	TGTGCCAGCAGCTCGACCCGGGGACAGCAAGAGACCCAGTACTTC	CASSSTRGQQETQYF
NA	TRBD1	TRBJ2-7	TRBV4-3	TGCGCCAGCAGCCAACTGGCCGGGACAGCGACCTACGAGCAGTACTTC	CASSQLAGTATYEQYF
NA	TRBD2	TRBJ2-7	TRBV5-4	TGTGCCAGCAGCTTGGACCTCGCGGGGGGTGAGCAGTACTTC	CASSLDLAGGEQYF
NA	NA	TRBJ2-1	TRBV9	TGTGCCAGCAGCGTCCAGGGTGGCGTAGCAACTGTAAGCAATGAGCAGTTCTTC	CASSVQGGVATVSNEQFF
NA	TRBD2	TRBJ2-7	TRBV7-2	TGTGCCAGCAGCTTAGGTCTAGCGGGGGGGCAGGGCGAGCAGTACTTC	CASSLGLAGGQGEQYF
NA	TRBD2	TRBJ2-1	TRBV14	TGTGCCAGCAGCCATCATAGCGGGGGGGCCAATGAGCAGTTCTTC	CASSHHSGGANEQFF
NA	TRBD1	TRBJ2-7	TRBV7-9	TGTGCCGGGGGGGGGACAGGGATCCCCTACGAGCAGTACTTC	CAGGGTGIPYEQYF
NA	NA	TRBJ2-2	TRBV5-1	TGCGCCAGCAGCGCGACAGGATCGAACACCGGGGAGCTGTTTTTT	CASSATGSNTGELFF
NA	NA	TRBJ2-1	TRBV6-4	TGTGCCAGCAGCGAGACTAACTTGGGGTACAATGAGCAGTTCTTC	CASSETNLGYNEQFF
NA	NA	TRBJ1-2	TRBV19	TGTGCCAGTAGTGAAAGCGGGACACTAGTCTATGGCTACACCTTC	CASSESGTLVYGYTF
NA	NA	TRBJ1-1	TRBV1	TGCACCAGCAGCCGGCGGACAGGGTTGAACACTGAAGCTTTCTTT	CTSSRRTGLNTEAFF
NA	TRBD1	TRBJ1-1	TRBV4-3	TGCGCCAGCAGTCCGGGACAGGGGAGCACTGAAGCTTTCTTT	CASSPGQGSTEAFF
NA	TRBD2	TRBJ2-1	TRBV9	TGTGCCAGCAGCGTAGACACTAGCGGGACTTACAATGAGCAGTTCTTC	CASSVDTSGTYNEQFF
NA	NA	TRBJ1-2	TRBV14	TGTGCCAGCAGCCAAGGCCGGAACTATGGCTACACCTTC	CASSQGRNYGYTF
NA	NA	TRBJ2-4	TRBV2	TGTGCCACGGAGGGTGGGAAAAACATTCAGTACTTC	CATEGGKNIQYF
NA	TRBD1	TRBJ2-4	TRBV13	TGTGCCAGCAGCGCCCGGGACAGCGACCTTAGCATTCAGTACTTC	CASSARDSDLSIQYF
NA	NA	TRBJ2-1	TRBV7-8	TGTGCCAGCAGCTACGCTGGGAGCTCCTACAATGAGCAGTTCTTC	CASSYAGSSYNEQFF
once	TRBD1	TRBJ1-6	TRBV7-9	TGTGCCAGCAGCGGGGTGGGGGACAGGGTAAATTCACCCCTCCACTTT	CASSGVGDRVNSPLHF
NA	NA	TRBJ1-6	TRBV30	TGTGCCTGGAGTACGACAGTGTCCCTCAATTCCCTCCACTTT	CAWSTTVSLNSLHF
NA	NA	TRBJ1-1	TRBV7-3	TGTGCCAGCAGCTTAATGGGCCGCGATGAAGCTTTCTTT	CASSLMGRDEAFF
NA	TRBD2	TRBJ2-5	TRBV7-2	TGTGCCAGCAGCTTAGTAGCGGGATTTATAGAGACCCAGTACTTC	CASSLVAGFIETQYF
once	NA	TRBJ1-2	TRBV4-3	TGCGCCAGCAGCCAAGTAGGCACAGGGCTCTTCTATGGCTACACCTTC	CASSQVGTGLFYGYTF
NA	TRBD2	TRBJ2-1	TRBV4-2	TGTGCCAGCAGCCAGGAGGCGGGAGTAAGGAATGAGCAGTTCTTC	CASSQEAGVRNEQFF
NA	NA	TRBJ2-2	TRBV5-4	TGTGCCAGCACGCGAGGAAAAGGGGGCACCGGGGAGCTGTTTTTT	CASTRGKGGTGELFF
NA	NA	TRBJ2-3	TRBV4-2	TGTGCCAGCAGCCAAGATGACGTGCGGTGGGGCACAGATACGCAGTATTTT	CASSQDDVRWGTDTQYF
NA	NA	TRBJ1-1	TRBV2	TGTGCCAGCAGTGCGGAGAGGGCGAACACTGAAGCTTTCTTT	CASSAERANTEAFF